This TCR beta chain was sequenced for a study of cytotoxic CD8 clonotypes in ibrutinib-treated CLL. As for the study in general: After a median 12 months on treatment (6 to 36), response samples were drawn.

This CDR3 has 19 residues. Germline V gives CDR1 SGHRS, CDR2 YFSETQ. V shed 1 base and J 0 bases; nucleotides not matched to a gene: 10. As regards this clone: Its cognate antigen is unknown.

The method was immunoSEQ multiplex PCR; TCRdb's version includes in-frame clones alone and lacks a portion of them. In the table there are roughly 160,000 clones, 84% of which are singletons. Whole-study results and caveats: Few clonotypes were public, and these shrank or held steady under treatment. Clonality increased at ibrutinib response and stayed stable in sustained remission. At progression, however, it fell back toward baseline.

Libraries of TCR beta were made from 1.5 to 2.5 micrograms of genomic DNA that came from cryopreserved PBMCs. This clonotype originated in a human donor with chronic lymphocytic leukemia. V gene TRBV5-1 combines with J gene TRBJ2-1, with 10 bases identical to TRBD2. Material: PBMCs, obtained after 24 months of ibrutinib treatment. The CDR3 region is CASSLLSSGGGSSYNEQFF. CDR3 bases: TGCGCCAGCAGCTTGTTGTCTAGCGGGGGTGGAAGCTCCTACAATGAGCAGTTCTTC.